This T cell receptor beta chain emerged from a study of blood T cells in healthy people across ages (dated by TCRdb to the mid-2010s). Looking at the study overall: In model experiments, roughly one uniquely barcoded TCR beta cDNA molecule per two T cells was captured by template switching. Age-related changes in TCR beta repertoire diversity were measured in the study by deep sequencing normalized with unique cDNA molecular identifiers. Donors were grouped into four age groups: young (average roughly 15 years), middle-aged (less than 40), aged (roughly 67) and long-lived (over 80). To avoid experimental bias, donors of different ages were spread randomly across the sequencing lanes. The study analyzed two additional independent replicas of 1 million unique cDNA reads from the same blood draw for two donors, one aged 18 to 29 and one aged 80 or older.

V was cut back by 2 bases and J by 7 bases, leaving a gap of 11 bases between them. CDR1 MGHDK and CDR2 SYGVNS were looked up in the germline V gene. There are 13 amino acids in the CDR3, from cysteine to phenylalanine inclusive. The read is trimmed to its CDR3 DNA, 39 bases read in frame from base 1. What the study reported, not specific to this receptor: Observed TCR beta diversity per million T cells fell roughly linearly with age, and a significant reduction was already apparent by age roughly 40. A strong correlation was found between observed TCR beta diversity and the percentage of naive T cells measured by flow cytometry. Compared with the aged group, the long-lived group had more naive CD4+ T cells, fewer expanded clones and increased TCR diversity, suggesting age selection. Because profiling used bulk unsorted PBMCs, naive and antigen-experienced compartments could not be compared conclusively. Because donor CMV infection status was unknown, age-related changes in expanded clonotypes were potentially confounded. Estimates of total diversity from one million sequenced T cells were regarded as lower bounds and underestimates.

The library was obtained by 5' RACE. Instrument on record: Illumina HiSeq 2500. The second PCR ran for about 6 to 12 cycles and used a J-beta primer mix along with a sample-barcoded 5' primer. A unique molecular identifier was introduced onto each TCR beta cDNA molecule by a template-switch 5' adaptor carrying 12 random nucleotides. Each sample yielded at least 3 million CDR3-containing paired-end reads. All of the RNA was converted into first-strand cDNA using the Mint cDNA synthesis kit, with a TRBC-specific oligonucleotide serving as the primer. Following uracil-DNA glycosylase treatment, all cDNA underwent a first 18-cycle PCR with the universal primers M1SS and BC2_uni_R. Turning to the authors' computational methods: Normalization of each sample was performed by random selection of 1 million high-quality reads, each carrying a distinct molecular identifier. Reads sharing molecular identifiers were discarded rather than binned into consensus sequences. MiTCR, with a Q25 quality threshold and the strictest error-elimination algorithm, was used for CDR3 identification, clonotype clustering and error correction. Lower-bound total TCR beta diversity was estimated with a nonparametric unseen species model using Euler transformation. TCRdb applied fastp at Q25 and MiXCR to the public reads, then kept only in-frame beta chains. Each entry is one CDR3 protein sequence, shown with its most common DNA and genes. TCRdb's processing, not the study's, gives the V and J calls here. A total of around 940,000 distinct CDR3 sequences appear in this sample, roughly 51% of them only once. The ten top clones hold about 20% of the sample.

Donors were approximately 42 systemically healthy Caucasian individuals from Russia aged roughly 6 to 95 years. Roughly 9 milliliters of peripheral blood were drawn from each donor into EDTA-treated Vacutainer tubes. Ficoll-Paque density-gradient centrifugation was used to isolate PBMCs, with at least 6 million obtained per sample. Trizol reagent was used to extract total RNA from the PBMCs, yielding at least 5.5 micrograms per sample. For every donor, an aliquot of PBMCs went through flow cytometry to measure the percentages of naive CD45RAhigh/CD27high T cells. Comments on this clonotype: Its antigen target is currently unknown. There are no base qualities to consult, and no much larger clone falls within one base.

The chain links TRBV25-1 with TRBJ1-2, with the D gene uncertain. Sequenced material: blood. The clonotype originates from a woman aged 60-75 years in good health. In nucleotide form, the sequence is TGTGCCAGCAGTGAACGAGGCTTCCGTGGCTACACCTTC. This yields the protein CASSERGFRGYTF.